This T cell receptor (beta chain) derives from a study of PD-1 blockade in classical Hodgkin lymphoma. Points from the study as a whole: TCR diversity rose significantly by C4D1 in CD4+ but not CD8+ cells.

A note on this clone: What it binds is not known.

Stated time point: cycle 4 day 1 (C4D1), after around six weeks of nivolumab. Every patient relapsed after autologous stem cell transplantation, and brentuximab vedotin exposure varied. TCRdb's table, derived via immunoSEQ multiplex PCR, lists solely in-frame clones and lacks some. The sample contains about 20,000 clones, over 75% of which appear only once. This CDR3 contains 16 residues. Deletions cut 4 bases from V and 4 bases from J, with 17 bases between. Germline CDR1 and CDR2: LNHDA and SQIVND (reference sequence). V and J are TRBV19 and TRBJ1-3; D ambiguous. Sequenced material: peripheral blood mononuclear cells (PBMCs), taken before the fourth cycle of nivolumab. The source of this sequence is a human donor with classical Hodgkin lymphoma. CDR3 sequence reads: CASSNPPGESGNTIYF. DNA for the CDR3: TGTGCCAGTAGTAACCCGCCCGGGGAATCCGGAAACACCATATATTTT. The full variable domain, with the rest looked up from reference TRBV19 and TRBJ1-3, is DGGITQSPKYLFRKEGQNVTLSCEQNLNHDAMYWYRQDPGQGLRLIYYSQIVNDFQKGDIAEGYSVSREKKESFPLTVTSAQKNPTAFYLCASSNPPGESGNTIYFGEGSWLTVV.